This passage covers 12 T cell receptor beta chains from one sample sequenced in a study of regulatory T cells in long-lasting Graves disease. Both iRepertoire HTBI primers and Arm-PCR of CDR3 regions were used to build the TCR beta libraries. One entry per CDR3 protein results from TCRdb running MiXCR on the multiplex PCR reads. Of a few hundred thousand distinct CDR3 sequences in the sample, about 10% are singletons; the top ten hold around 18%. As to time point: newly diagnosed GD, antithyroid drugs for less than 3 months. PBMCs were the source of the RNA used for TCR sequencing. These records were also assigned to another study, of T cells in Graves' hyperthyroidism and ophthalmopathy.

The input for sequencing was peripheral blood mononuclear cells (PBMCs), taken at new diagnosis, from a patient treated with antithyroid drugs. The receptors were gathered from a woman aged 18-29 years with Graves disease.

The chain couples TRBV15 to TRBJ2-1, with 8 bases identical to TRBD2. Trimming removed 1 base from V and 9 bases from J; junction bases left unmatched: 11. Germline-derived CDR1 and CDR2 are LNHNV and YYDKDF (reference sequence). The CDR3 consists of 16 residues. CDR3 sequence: CATSRGPGLERGEQFF. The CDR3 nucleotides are TGTGCCACCAGCAGAGGCCCGGGACTAGAGAGAGGTGAGCAGTTCTTC.

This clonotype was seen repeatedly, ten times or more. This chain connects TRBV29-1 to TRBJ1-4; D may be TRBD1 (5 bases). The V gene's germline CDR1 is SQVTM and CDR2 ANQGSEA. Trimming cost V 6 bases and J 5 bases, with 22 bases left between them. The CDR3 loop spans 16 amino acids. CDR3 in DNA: TGCAGCGTCGCTGGAGGGGTCGGCACGGTGAATGAAAAACTGTTTTTT. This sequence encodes CSVAGGVGTVNEKLFF.

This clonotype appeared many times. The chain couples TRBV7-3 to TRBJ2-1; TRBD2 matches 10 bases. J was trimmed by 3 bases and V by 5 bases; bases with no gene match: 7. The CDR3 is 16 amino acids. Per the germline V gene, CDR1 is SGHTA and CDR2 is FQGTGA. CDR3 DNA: TGTGCCAGCAGCCGCGATAGCGGGAGGAACTACAATGAGCAGTTCTTC. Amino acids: CASSRDSGRNYNEQFF.

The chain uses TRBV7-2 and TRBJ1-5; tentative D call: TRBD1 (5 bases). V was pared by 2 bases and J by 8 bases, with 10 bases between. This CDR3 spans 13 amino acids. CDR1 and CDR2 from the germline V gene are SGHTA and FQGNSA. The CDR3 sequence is CASSLNGQKPQHF. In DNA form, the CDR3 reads TGTGCCAGCAGCTTAAATGGACAAAAGCCCCAGCATTTT.

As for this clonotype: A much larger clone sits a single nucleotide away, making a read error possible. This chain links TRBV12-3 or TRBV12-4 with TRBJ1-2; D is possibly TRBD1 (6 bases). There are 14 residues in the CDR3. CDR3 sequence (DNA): TGTGCCAGCAGTTACCTCCAGGGGAGCTATGGCTGCACCTTC. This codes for CASSYLQGSYGCTF.

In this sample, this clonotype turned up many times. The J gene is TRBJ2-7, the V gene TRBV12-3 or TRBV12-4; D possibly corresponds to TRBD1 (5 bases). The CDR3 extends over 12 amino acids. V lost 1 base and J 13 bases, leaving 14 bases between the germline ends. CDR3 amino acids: CASSLGNRFLYF. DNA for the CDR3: TGTGCCAGCAGTTTAGGCAACAGGTTCCTCTACTTC.

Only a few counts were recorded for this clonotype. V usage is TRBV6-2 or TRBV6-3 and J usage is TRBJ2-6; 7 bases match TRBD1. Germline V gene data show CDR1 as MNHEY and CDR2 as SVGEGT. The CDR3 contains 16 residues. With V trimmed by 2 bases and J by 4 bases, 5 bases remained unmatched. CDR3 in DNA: TGTGCCAGCAGTTACCACAGGGGAACCGGGGCCAACGTCCTGACTTTC. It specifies CASSYHRGTGANVLTF.

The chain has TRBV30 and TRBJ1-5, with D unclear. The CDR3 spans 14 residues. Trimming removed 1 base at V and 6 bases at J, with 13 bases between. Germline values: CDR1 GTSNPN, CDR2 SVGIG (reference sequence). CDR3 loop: CAWSGGMAGQPQHF. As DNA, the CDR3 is TGTGCCTGGAGTGGAGGCATGGCAGGTCAGCCCCAGCATTTT.

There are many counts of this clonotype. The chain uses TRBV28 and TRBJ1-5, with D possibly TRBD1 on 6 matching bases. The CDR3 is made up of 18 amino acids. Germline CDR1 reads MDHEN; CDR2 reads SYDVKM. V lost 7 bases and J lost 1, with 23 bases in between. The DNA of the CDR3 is TGTGCCAGCACCCCCGGACAGTTAAACCTTATAAGCAATCAGCCCCAGCATTTT. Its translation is CASTPGQLNLISNQPQHF.

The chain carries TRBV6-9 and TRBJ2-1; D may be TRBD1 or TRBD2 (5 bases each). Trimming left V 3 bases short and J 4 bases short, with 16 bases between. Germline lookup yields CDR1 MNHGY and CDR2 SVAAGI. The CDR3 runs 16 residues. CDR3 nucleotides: TGTGCCAGCAGTTACCTGGGACCAGTACCATACAATGAGCAGTTCTTC. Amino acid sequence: CASSYLGPVPYNEQFF.

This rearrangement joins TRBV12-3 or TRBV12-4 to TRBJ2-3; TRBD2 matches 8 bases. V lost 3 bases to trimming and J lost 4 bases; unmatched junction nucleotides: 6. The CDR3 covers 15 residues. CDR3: CASSFSGLGADTQYF. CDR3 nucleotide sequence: TGTGCCAGCAGTTTCTCGGGACTAGGGGCAGATACGCAGTATTTT.

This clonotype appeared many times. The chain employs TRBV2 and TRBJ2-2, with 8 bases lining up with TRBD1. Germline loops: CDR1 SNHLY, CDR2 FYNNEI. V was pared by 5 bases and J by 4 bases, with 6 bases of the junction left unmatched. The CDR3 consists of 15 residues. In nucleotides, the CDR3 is TGTGCCAGCAGTTTAGGACAGGGTGGCACCGGGGAGCTGTTTTTT. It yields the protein CASSLGQGGTGELFF.